The source of this TCR beta chain is a study of lymphopenia after photon versus proton radiotherapy. A word on this clone: Its antigen is unknown.

Profiled with immunoSEQ multiplex PCR; TCRdb holds only in-frame clones, not every one. The sample records over 40,000 clones, approximately 92% being singletons. There are 12 residues in the CDR3. Trimming took 5 bases from V and 5 from J, leaving 10 bases between them. In germline, CDR1 is SGHAT, CDR2 FQNNGV. Overall study results and limits: After lymphocyte nadir, photon-treated repertoires showed oligoclonal expansion, especially CD8+ Temra. Photon-treated patients lost naive T cells and TCR diversity; proton-treated stayed stable. Only patients who died were analyzed for survival; proton advantage is unproven. Larger post-nadir TCR diversity loss correlated inversely with survival in deceased patients.

This TCR derives from a middle-aged woman with cholangiocarcinoma. The sample consisted of peripheral blood, taken from a patient treated with photon-based radiotherapy. The chain joins TRBV11-2 to TRBJ2-7; perhaps TRBD2 as D (5 bases). CDR3 sequence: CASSPDSNEQYF. DNA for the CDR3: TGTGCCAGCAGCCCGGACTCAAACGAGCAGTACTTC.